These 23 T cell receptor beta chains originate from one sample sequenced in a study of blood T cell repertoires in COVID-19. The table came from immunoSEQ multiplex PCR; TCRdb's copy has only in-frame clones and leaves some out. The sample lists about 94,000 clones; about 80% were seen once. The sample was peripheral blood. Source of these receptors: a human donor in a cohort sampled during active COVID-19.

V gene TRBV28 combines with J gene TRBJ2-7, with D possibly TRBD2 on 7 matching bases. V lost 7 bases to trimming and J lost 0 bases, with 22 bases between them. The CDR3 sequence is 17 residues long. Germline V gives CDR1 MDHEN, CDR2 SYDVKM. In DNA, the CDR3 is TGTGCCAGCACCTGGGGGGGCACGGCCCCCGGCTCCTACGAGCAGTACTTC. It translates to CASTWGGTAPGSYEQYF.

V is TRBV7-6 and J is TRBJ2-7; the match to TRBD2 covers 8 bases. V dropped 5 bases and J dropped 4; count of bases not matched to a gene: 4. Germline loops: CDR1 SGHVS, CDR2 FNYEAQ. The CDR3 runs to 13 residues. The CDR3 DNA reads TGTGCCAGCAGCCCCGGGGGGGCTTACGAGCAGTACTTC. Translated, it gives CASSPGGAYEQYF.

The chain recombines TRBV5-1 with TRBJ2-3, with D perhaps matching TRBD1 (5 bases). CDR3 length equals 12 residues. Germline CDR1 reads SGHRS; CDR2 reads YFSETQ. V was cut by 10 bases and J by 5 bases, with 14 bases left in between. As DNA, the CDR3 is TGCGCCTGCGGACAAACAGGAGATACGCAGTATTTT. It encodes CACGQTGDTQYF.

The rearrangement uses TRBV3-1 (or the pseudogene TRBV3-2) and TRBJ2-6; possible D gene TRBD1, 6 bases. From germline, CDR1 is LGHDT and CDR2 YNNKEL (reference sequence). V gave up 4 bases and J gave up 0 bases, with 7 bases separating them. There are 15 residues in the CDR3. CDR3 nucleotides: TGTGCCAGCAGCCCACAGGGCTCTGGGGCCAACGTCCTGACTTTC. Protein product: CASSPQGSGANVLTF.

The CDR3 sequence is CASGLAGGSGELFF. The DNA for the CDR3 is TGTGCCAGCGGACTAGCGGGAGGTTCGGGGGAGCTGTTTTTT. The V call is TRBV27, the J call TRBJ2-2; the match to TRBD2 covers 14 bases. The CDR3 consists of 14 residues. The germline V gene has CDR1 MNHEY and CDR2 SMNVEV (reference sequence). Trimming removed 8 bases from V and 8 bases from J; junction bases left unmatched: 4.

V is TRBV3-1 (or the pseudogene TRBV3-2) and J is TRBJ2-7, with D perhaps TRBD2 (6 bases). Germline V gene lookup returns CDR1 LGHDT and CDR2 YNNKEL (reference sequence). Trimming took off 3 bases at V and 4 bases at J, with 16 bases between the two ends. The CDR3 consists of 15 residues. CDR3 bases: TGTGCCAGCAGCCATATCGGAGGGAGCAAGTACGAGCAGTACTTC. Protein: CASSHIGGSKYEQYF.

J is TRBJ1-1 and V is TRBV6-5, with D uncertain. V shed 0 bases and J shed 0 bases, with 5 bases lying between them. Germline V gene sequence: CDR1 MNHEY, CDR2 SVGAGI. This CDR3 is built from 14 residues. CDR3 in amino acids: CASSYSALNTEAFF. CDR3 bases: TGTGCCAGCAGTTACTCGGCACTGAACACTGAAGCTTTCTTT.

The CDR3 bases are TGTGCCAGCAGTTCGGGACAGACGAACACTGAAGCTTTCTTT. This gives the protein CASSSGQTNTEAFF. The V call is TRBV6-6, the J call TRBJ1-1; 7 bases line up with TRBD1. This CDR3 is built from 14 residues. The germline V gene encodes CDR1 MNHNY and CDR2 SVGAGI (reference sequence). J gave up 1 base and V 4 bases, and 3 bases lay outside the gene matches.

The chain joins TRBV7-3 to TRBJ1-6; D is possibly TRBD1 (6 bases). V was trimmed by 2 bases and J by 10 bases, leaving 12 bases between them. Germline V gene lookup returns CDR1 SGHTA and CDR2 FQGTGA. The CDR3 covers 14 residues. The CDR3 region is CASSLFTGRSPLHF. The CDR3 coding sequence is TGTGCCAGCAGCTTATTCACAGGGCGGTCACCCCTCCACTTT.

The chain combines TRBV9 with TRBJ2-3, with TRBD2 identical over 9 bases. This CDR3 region has 15 residues. Germline V CDR1 and CDR2: SGDLS, YYNGEE. With V trimmed by 4 bases and J by 2 bases, 5 bases remained unmatched. The CDR3 DNA is TGTGCCAGCAGCCCGACTAGCGGATACACAGATACGCAGTATTTT. It encodes CASSPTSGYTDTQYF.

The chain carries TRBV11-2 and TRBJ1-6; D gene ambiguous. Trimming removed 11 bases from V and 7 bases from J, with 9 bases in between. The CDR3 length is 11 residues. CDR1 and CDR2 (germline): SGHAT, FQNNGV. The CDR3 sequence: CACRGNSPLHF. CDR3 DNA: TGTGCCTGTCGAGGGAATTCACCCCTCCACTTT.

This chain links TRBV6-2 or TRBV6-3 with TRBJ2-5; D is uncertain. The germline V gene encodes CDR1 MNHEY and CDR2 SVGEGT. V was trimmed by 5 bases and J by 1 base, leaving 5 bases between them. The CDR3 sequence is 12 residues long. DNA for the CDR3: TGTGCCAGCAGTAACAGCCAAGAGACCCAGTACTTC. Amino acids: CASSNSQETQYF.

In the case of this clone: At one of its ends the junction is not consistent with the germline gene, which may arise from a read error. The rearrangement joins TRBV20-1 to TRBJ1-5; D unclear. Germline values: CDR1 DFQATT, CDR2 SNEGSKA (reference sequence). The CDR3 extends over 11 amino acids. CDR3 loop: CSATGNQAQHF. The CDR3 bases are TGCAGTGCTACCGGTAATCAGGCCCAGCATTTT.

The chain couples TRBV15 to TRBJ2-5; 7 bases are shared with TRBD1. CDR1 and CDR2 (germline): LNHNV, YYDKDF (reference sequence). V lost 0 bases to trimming and J lost 5 bases; unmatched junction nucleotides: 12. This CDR3 has 17 residues. Here the CDR3 DNA reads TGTGCCACCAGCAGAGACGTGGACAGGCTCTCGGGGGAGACCCAGTACTTC. The encoded protein is CATSRDVDRLSGETQYF.

The chain uses TRBV28 and TRBJ2-7; the D gene is possibly TRBD1 (6 bases). Between the trimmed V and J ends, which lost 8 bases and 5 bases, there was a span of 22 bases. Germline loops: CDR1 MDHEN, CDR2 SYDVKM. CDR3 size: 15 residues. The CDR3 sequence: CASVPGSQGRDEQYF. The CDR3 DNA reads as TGTGCCAGCGTCCCCGGTAGTCAGGGGCGAGACGAGCAGTACTTC.

The rearrangement uses TRBV4-1 and TRBJ2-7; TRBD2 matches at 9 bases. V shed 1 base, J shed 2 bases, and the junction held 3 bases outside the gene matches. Germline CDR1 MGHRA, CDR2 YSYEKL. The CDR3 length is 15 residues. The CDR3 sequence is CASSQGLAEPYEQYF. The CDR3 nucleotides read TGCGCCAGCAGCCAAGGACTAGCGGAGCCCTACGAGCAGTACTTC.

This sequence joins TRBV7-6 and TRBJ1-1, with a tentative D call TRBD1 (6 bases). The germline gives CDR1 SGHVS, CDR2 FNYEAQ. This CDR3 contains 15 residues. Trimming took 5 bases from V and 0 from J, leaving 13 bases between them. Here the CDR3 DNA reads TGTGCCAGCAGCCCACGGGGGGCCCTGAACACTGAAGCTTTCTTT. Protein sequence: CASSPRGALNTEAFF.

The rearrangement links TRBV6-5 to TRBJ2-7; TRBD1 matches 10 bases. The V gene end was trimmed by 2 bases and the J gene end by 0 bases; junction bases not matched to a gene: 1. Germline V gene data show CDR1 as MNHEY and CDR2 as SVGAGI. This CDR3 spans 15 amino acids. CDR3 sequence (DNA): TGTGCCAGCAGTTACGGGGACAGGGGCTCCTACGAGCAGTACTTC. Translated: CASSYGDRGSYEQYF.

This CDR3 reads CASSKVEAGVTGELFF. DNA of the CDR3: TGTGCCAGCAGCAAAGTAGAAGCGGGTGTCACCGGGGAGCTGTTTTTT. The rearrangement uses TRBV21-1 and TRBJ2-2; the D segment call TRBD2 is taken from the table without a DNA check. TRBV21-1 is an annotated pseudogene. This CDR3 is built from 16 residues.

The V call is TRBV6-5, the J call TRBJ2-7; 10 bases match TRBD2. Germline assignment: CDR1 MNHEY and CDR2 SVGAGI. V lost 2 bases and J lost 5; bases outside the gene matches: 6. The CDR3 has 15 residues. CDR3 amino acids: CASSYGSSGRDEQYF. CDR3 bases: TGTGCCAGCAGTTACGGGTCGAGCGGGAGGGACGAGCAGTACTTC.

The chain has TRBV20-1 and TRBJ2-3, with 7 nucleotides matching TRBD2. The CDR3 length is 11 residues. Per germline, CDR1 DFQATT and CDR2 SNEGSKA (reference sequence). This CDR3 reads CTGGRVDTQYF. The DNA of the CDR3 is TGCACGGGCGGGAGAGTGGATACGCAGTATTTT.

The CDR3 DNA follows: TGTGCCTGCCCGCGGGGCGCGGGAGGAGAGGATGGCTACACCTTC. This gives the protein CACPRGAGGEDGYTF. The chain carries TRBV30 and TRBJ1-2, with D perhaps TRBD1 (5 bases). Germline loops: CDR1 GTSNPN, CDR2 SVGIG (reference sequence). CDR3 length: 15 amino acids. The V end lost 6 bases, the J end lost 6 bases, and 23 bases lay between the germline ends.

This chain joins TRBV19 and TRBJ2-3, with D possibly being TRBD2 (6 bases). Trimming stripped 9 bases from V and 3 bases from J, with 13 bases between. The CDR3 covers 13 residues. The germline gives CDR1 LNHDA, CDR2 SQIVND (reference sequence). The DNA of the CDR3 is TGTGCCAGCCGGGACTCGCAAACAGATACGCAGTATTTT. Protein product: CASRDSQTDTQYF. Full variable domain (remainder filled in from reference TRBV19 and TRBJ2-3): DGGITQSPKYLFRKEGQNVTLSCEQNLNHDAMYWYRQDPGQGLRLIYYSQIVNDFQKGDIAEGYSVSREKKESFPLTVTSAQKNPTAFYLCASRDSQTDTQYFGPGTRLTVL.